The 30 T cell receptor beta chains listed next were all sequenced from one sample in a study of identical twins. MiXCR was run by TCRdb on the 5' RACE reads, yielding one entry per CDR3 protein. The sample contains 350,000 to 500,000 distinct CDR3 sequences, roughly 20% of which appear only once. Sequenced: naive T cells sorted from blood. The receptors derive from a man between 50 and 59 years old in good health.

This clonotype was counted a few times. V is TRBV7-6 and J is TRBJ2-3; possibly TRBD2 for D (6 bases). The ends were cut back, 5 bases at V and 4 bases at J, with 13 bases in the middle. The CDR3 sequence is 14 residues long. CDR1 is SGHVS and CDR2 is FNYEAQ in the germline V gene. The CDR3 DNA follows: TGTGCCAGCAGCACGGTTTGGAGGGCAGATACGCAGTATTTT. The encoded protein is CASSTVWRADTQYF.

The CDR3 here is CASRERGDPYGYTF. CDR3 in DNA: TGTGCCAGCAGGGAACGGGGGGATCCCTATGGCTACACCTTC. The rearrangement uses TRBV9 and TRBJ1-2, with D perhaps matching TRBD1 (5 bases). Germline CDR1 reads SGDLS; CDR2 reads YYNGEE. CDR3 length: 14 amino acids. The V and J ends lost 5 bases and 4 bases respectively, with 15 bases between them.

This clonotype appeared a few times. This rearrangement joins TRBV7-2 to TRBJ1-6, with 7 positions matching TRBD1. This CDR3 region has 15 residues. The J segment lost 7 bases and the V segment lost 5 bases, leaving 8 bases of the junction unmatched. Germline CDR1 reads SGHTA; CDR2 reads FQGNSA. The CDR3 nucleotides read TGTGCCAGCAGCCCACGGGGGACAGCAAATTCACCCCTCCACTTT. Its translation is CASSPRGTANSPLHF.

The chain links TRBV7-2 to TRBJ2-1; TRBD1 is a possible D gene (6 bases). Per the germline V gene, CDR1 is SGHTA and CDR2 is FQGNSA. The CDR3 contains 15 residues. V was pared by 6 bases and J by 6 bases, with 18 bases between. The CDR3 loop is CASSLQQGTPNEQFF. The CDR3 nucleotides read TGTGCCAGCAGTCTCCAACAGGGCACCCCCAATGAGCAGTTCTTC.

This clonotype was seen at least ten times. The V gene is TRBV11-2, the J gene TRBJ1-4; unclear D gene. The length of the CDR3 is 15 residues. In germline, CDR1 is SGHAT, CDR2 FQNNGV. V gave up 7 bases and J gave up 0 bases, with 12 bases separating them. CDR3: CASTLSGATNEKLFF. For the CDR3, the DNA is TGTGCCAGCACCCTTTCGGGTGCAACTAATGAAAAACTGTTTTTT. Complete variable domain (other parts from reference TRBV11-2 and TRBJ1-4): EAGVAQSPRYKIIEKRQSVAFWCNPISGHATLYWYQQILGQGPKLLIQFQNNGVVDDSQLPKDRFSAERLKGVDSTLKIQPAKLEDSAVYLCASTLSGATNEKLFFGSGTQLSVL.

The V and J genes are TRBV29-1 and TRBJ2-2; D is ambiguous. V lost 4 bases and J lost 1, with 10 bases in between. This CDR3 region has 14 residues. CDR1 SQVTM and CDR2 ANQGSEA come from the germline V gene. DNA for the CDR3: TGCAGCGTTGTCGGCTGGGAGAACACCGGGGAGCTGTTTTTT. Protein: CSVVGWENTGELFF.

The rearrangement links TRBV29-1 to TRBJ2-3, with D possibly TRBD2 on 5 matching bases. Germline CDR1 SQVTM, CDR2 ANQGSEA. This CDR3 comprises 13 residues. DNA of the CDR3: TGCAGTTATGGACGGGATTACACAGATACGCAGTATTTT. This sequence encodes CSYGRDYTDTQYF.

The chain joins TRBV5-8 to TRBJ2-1; TRBD1 is a possible D gene (5 bases). The CDR3 covers 13 residues. V was clipped by 4 bases and J by 6 bases, with 11 bases between them. Germline CDR1 SGHTS, CDR2 YDEGEE. CDR3 nucleotides: TGTGCCAGCAGCCAAGACAGAACCAATGAGCAGTTCTTC. Its translation: CASSQDRTNEQFF.

The count of this clonotype is one. A read error may be the cause here, since a much bigger clone is one base away. V is TRBV20-1 and J is TRBJ2-1; D uncertain. The CDR3 runs 11 residues. V lost 7 bases and J 3 bases, leaving 7 bases between the germline ends. Germline assignment: CDR1 DFQATT and CDR2 SNEGSKA (reference sequence). The DNA of the CDR3 is TGCAGTGTATGGGACTACAATGAGCAGTTCTTC. Amino acid sequence: CSVWDYNEQFF.

The V and J genes are TRBV7-9 and TRBJ1-4; tentatively, D is TRBD1 (6 bases). Germline loops: CDR1 SEHNR, CDR2 FQNEAQ (reference sequence). This CDR3 has 17 residues. With 5 bases removed from V and 8 bases from J, the gap between germline ends came to 24 bases. DNA of the CDR3: TGTGCCAGCAGCCGGAGCAGGGGTGCTTTGAGGGAGGAAAAACTGTTTTTT. It codes for CASSRSRGALREEKLFF.

A single count supports this clonotype. The J gene is TRBJ2-1, the V gene TRBV6-5; 12 bases align to TRBD2. The CDR3 length is 16 residues. V shed 2 bases and J 7 bases; nucleotides not matched to a gene: 6. Per the germline V gene, CDR1 is MNHEY and CDR2 is SVGAGI. For the CDR3, the DNA is TGTGCCAGCAGTTACCGTCCCGGGACTAGCGGGAATGAGCAGTTCTTC. Residues: CASSYRPGTSGNEQFF.

In this sample, this clonotype turned up a few times. This chain links TRBV15 with TRBJ2-3; 10 nucleotides line up with TRBD2. This CDR3 is 13 amino acids long. Germline-derived CDR1 and CDR2 are LNHNV and YYDKDF (reference sequence). V was clipped by 10 bases and J by 4 bases; unmatched bases: 5. The CDR3: CASKREGSDTQYF. In DNA, the CDR3 is TGTGCCAGTAAGCGGGAGGGTTCAGATACGCAGTATTTT. Drawing the rest from reference TRBV15 and TRBJ2-3, the complete variable domain is DAMVIQNPRYQVTQFGKPVTLSCSQTLNHNVMYWYQQKSSQAPKLLFHYYDKDFNNEADTPDNFQSRRPNTSFCFLDIRSPGLGDTAMYLCASKREGSDTQYFGPGTRLTVL.

The gene calls are TRBV12-3 or TRBV12-4 and TRBJ2-1, with 10 bases aligning to TRBD2. V trimming: 5 bases; J trimming: 0 bases; junction bases outside the gene matches: 4. CDR3 length: 16 amino acids. The chain's CDR3 is CASSPSGRASYNEQFF. The CDR3 DNA reads TGTGCCAGCAGTCCTAGCGGGAGAGCCTCCTACAATGAGCAGTTCTTC.

V is TRBV4-2 and J is TRBJ2-4; D not resolved. This CDR3 is 16 amino acids long. Germline values: CDR1 LGHNA, CDR2 YNFKEQ. V was clipped by 5 bases and J by 0 bases, with 14 bases between them. CDR3 nucleotides: TGTGCCAGCAGCTTAGGAATTGGCGTAGCCAAAAACATTCAGTACTTC. Protein: CASSLGIGVAKNIQYF.

The chain uses TRBV6-1 and TRBJ1-5; D is unresolved. The CDR3 is 15 residues long. Trimming left V 7 bases short and J 0 bases short, with 13 bases between. Germline V gene sequence: CDR1 MNHNS, CDR2 SASEGT. CDR3 sequence (DNA): TGTGCCAGCACCCTGTACCTAGATAGCAATCAGCCCCAGCATTTT. This translates into CASTLYLDSNQPQHF.

There are a few counts of this clonotype. The chain employs TRBV20-1 and TRBJ2-3, with a tentative D call TRBD2 (6 bases). Germline CDR1 reads DFQATT; CDR2 reads SNEGSKA (reference sequence). CDR3 length: 14 residues. V was clipped by 7 bases and J by 2 bases, with 16 bases between them. The CDR3 coding sequence is TGCAGTGGGGAGGATATTCTCCCCACAGATACGCAGTATTTT. It is translated as CSGEDILPTDTQYF.

The rearrangement links TRBV11-1 to TRBJ2-4; TRBD1 agrees at 10 bases. J gave up 0 bases and V 4 bases, and 15 bases lay outside the gene matches. The CDR3 length is 20 residues. CDR1 is SGHAT and CDR2 is FQDESV in the germline V gene (reference sequence). CDR3 in amino acids: CASSSLGDRGPQLAKNIQYF. The CDR3 nucleotides are TGTGCCAGCAGCTCACTAGGGGACAGGGGCCCACAGCTAGCCAAAAACATTCAGTACTTC.

This clonotype showed up many times. The V call is TRBV14, the J call TRBJ2-7; D is undetermined. Trimming stripped 0 bases from V and 6 bases from J, with 6 bases between. The CDR3 length is 12 residues. The germline CDR1 and CDR2 sequences are SGHDN and FVKESK. The CDR3 protein is CASSQEIGEQYF. The DNA of the CDR3 is TGTGCCAGCAGCCAAGAAATAGGCGAGCAGTACTTC.

This clonotype was observed many times. The chain recombines TRBV19 with TRBJ2-7; 9 bases line up with TRBD1. CDR3 size: 14 residues. Looked up from germline, CDR1 is LNHDA and CDR2 is SQIVND (reference sequence). V was pared by 6 bases and J by 5 bases, with 8 bases of the junction left unmatched. CDR3 sequence: CASSYRGLLDEQYF. Here the CDR3 DNA reads TGTGCCAGTAGCTACAGGGGGCTTTTGGACGAGCAGTACTTC.

There are many counts of this clonotype. The chain carries TRBV7-9 and TRBJ2-1; TRBD1 agrees at 8 bases. The germline gives CDR1 SEHNR, CDR2 FQNEAQ (reference sequence). The V gene end was trimmed by 0 bases and the J gene end by 9 bases; junction bases not matched to a gene: 4. The CDR3 is 14 residues long. The CDR3 DNA sequence: TGTGCCAGCAGCTTAGCGCAGGGGGCGGTTGAGCAGTTCTTC. Amino acid sequence: CASSLAQGAVEQFF.

The chain recombines TRBV5-1 with TRBJ2-7; D is tentatively TRBD1 or TRBD2 (5 bases each). Germline V gene data show CDR1 as SGHRS and CDR2 as YFSETQ. The CDR3 extends over 15 amino acids. V was clipped by 6 bases and J by 2 bases, with 18 bases between them. Written as DNA, the CDR3 is TGCGCCAGCAACAAGCACGTCCGGGACCCCTACGAGCAGTACTTC. It translates to CASNKHVRDPYEQYF.

This chain uses TRBV20-1 with TRBJ2-1; 9 positions match TRBD2. J was trimmed by 5 bases and V by 3 bases; bases with no gene match: 8. The CDR3 sequence is 15 residues long. Germline CDR1 reads DFQATT; CDR2 reads SNEGSKA (reference sequence). The CDR3 loop is CSASFPGLANNEQFF. In DNA form, the CDR3 reads TGCAGTGCTAGCTTTCCGGGACTAGCCAACAATGAGCAGTTCTTC.

This clonotype was detected ten times or more. This chain joins TRBV4-2 and TRBJ2-3, with 10 bases aligning to TRBD2. V lost 2 bases to trimming and J lost 4 bases; unmatched junction nucleotides: 3. Per the germline V gene, CDR1 is LGHNA and CDR2 is YNFKEQ. The CDR3 has 15 residues. CDR3 coding DNA: TGTGCCAGCAGCCAACAGCGGGGGGGCCCAGATACGCAGTATTTT. As protein: CASSQQRGGPDTQYF.

The chain employs TRBV5-1 and TRBJ2-2; no clear D gene. Germline V gives CDR1 SGHRS, CDR2 YFSETQ. This CDR3 is 15 amino acids long. Between the trimmed V and J ends, which lost 2 bases and 2 bases, there was a span of 10 bases. This chain's CDR3 is CASSLAKANTGELFF. The CDR3 DNA is TGCGCCAGCAGCTTAGCCAAAGCAAACACCGGGGAGCTGTTTTTT.

This clonotype was counted only a few times. The chain recombines TRBV6-1 with TRBJ2-7; maybe TRBD1 (6 bases). This CDR3 has 16 amino acids. Germline values: CDR1 MNHNS, CDR2 SASEGT. The ends were cut back, 5 bases at V and 1 base at J, with 18 bases in the middle. CDR3 amino acids: CASSPMGDRLSYEQYF. The CDR3 bases are TGTGCCAGCAGTCCCATGGGCGACAGGCTATCCTACGAGCAGTACTTC.

The rearrangement joins TRBV24-1 to TRBJ1-5; TRBD1 is a possible D gene (6 bases). V dropped 3 bases and J dropped 2 bases, with 10 bases sitting between them. Germline CDR1 KGHDR, CDR2 SFDVKD. The length of the CDR3 is 15 residues. The CDR3 sequence is CATSDHRVGNQPQHF. The CDR3 DNA follows: TGTGCCACCAGTGATCACAGGGTTGGCAATCAGCCCCAGCATTTT.

The CDR3 DNA is TGTGCCAGCAGTTACTCTAGCCTAGAAAGCACCGGGGAGCTGTTTTTT. As protein: CASSYSSLESTGELFF. The rearrangement uses TRBV6-5 and TRBJ2-2; D is uncertain. V was cut by 0 bases and J by 4 bases, with 12 bases left in between. Per germline, CDR1 MNHEY and CDR2 SVGAGI. There are 16 residues in the CDR3.

This clonotype occurred a few times. The chain links TRBV5-4 to TRBJ1-6, with 11 bases lining up with TRBD1. CDR3 length: 15 residues. CDR1 and CDR2 (germline): SGHNT, YYREEE (reference sequence). J lost 10 bases, V lost 3 bases, and 6 bases had no gene match. The CDR3 loop is CASSWDRGLSSPLHF. CDR3 DNA sequence: TGTGCCAGCAGCTGGGACAGGGGGTTAAGCTCACCCCTCCACTTT.

In this sample, this clonotype turned up once. The genes are TRBV20-1 and TRBJ2-7; tentatively, D is TRBD2 (6 bases). Trimming took 2 bases from V and 6 from J, leaving 14 bases between them. The CDR3 is made up of 13 amino acids. Germline CDR1 DFQATT, CDR2 SNEGSKA (reference sequence). The chain's CDR3 is CSARTWGVSEQYF. The CDR3 DNA reads TGCAGTGCTAGAACATGGGGGGTGTCCGAGCAGTACTTC.

This clonotype was found a few times. V is TRBV9 and J is TRBJ2-7; no firm D call. The length of the CDR3 is 14 residues. Between the trimmed V and J ends, which lost 4 bases and 5 bases, there was a span of 16 bases. The germline gives CDR1 SGDLS, CDR2 YYNGEE. The CDR3 spells CASSPSLGSDEQYF. The CDR3 DNA sequence: TGTGCCAGCAGCCCATCCTTAGGTAGTGACGAGCAGTACTTC.